What follows are 32 T cell receptor beta chains derived from one specimen sequenced in a study of cytomegalovirus exposure and HLA in healthy donors. Primers included in the PCR were 60 Vbeta and 13 Jbeta primers. The table came from immunoSEQ multiplex PCR; TCRdb's copy has only in-frame clones and leaves some out. The sample holds more than 80,000 clones, approximately 72% seen once. Sequencing input: PBMCs. The receptors were gathered from a woman in her 70s in good health and CMV-seropositive.

This clone was seen a handful of times. V usage is TRBV11-2 and J usage is TRBJ2-5; weak D call: TRBD2 (7 bases). This CDR3 region has 15 residues. The V and J ends lost 5 bases and 4 bases respectively, with 17 bases between them. Per germline, CDR1 SGHAT and CDR2 FQNNGV. CDR3 region: CASSPRIGGGETQYF. CDR3 DNA sequence: TGTGCCAGCAGCCCCCGGATAGGGGGGGGAGAGACCCAGTACTTC.

This clone was seen only a few times. The chain employs TRBV28 and TRBJ2-2; TRBD2 matches at 12 bases. Germline V gene data show CDR1 as MDHEN and CDR2 as SYDVKM. The CDR3 consists of 19 residues. V lost 1 base, J lost 5 bases, and 11 bases stayed unmatched. The CDR3 reads CASSLLTSGGPRGTGELFF. The DNA of the CDR3 is TGTGCCAGCAGTTTATTGACTAGCGGGGGCCCCCGAGGGACCGGGGAGCTGTTTTTT. The whole variable domain, filled in from reference TRBV28 and TRBJ2-2, reads DVKVTQSSRYLVKRTGEKVFLECVQDMDHENMFWYRQDPGLGLRLIYFSYDVKMKEKGDIPEGYSVSREKKERFSLILESASTNQTSMYLCASSLLTSGGPRGTGELFFGEGSRLTVL.

On this clone itself: Germline is not matched at one junction end, which may reflect a read error. The chain uses TRBV7-7 and TRBJ2-3; 7 bases map to TRBD1. Germline-derived CDR1 and CDR2 are SSHAT and FNYEAQ (reference sequence). This CDR3 region has 13 residues. CDR3 residues: CASSLGGQNTQYF. The CDR3 DNA is TGTGCTAGCAGCTTAGGGGGACAGAATACGCAGTATTTT.

The chain combines TRBV19 with TRBJ2-2; 7 bases fit TRBD1. With V trimmed by 4 bases and J by 4 bases, 18 bases remained unmatched. Germline assignment: CDR1 LNHDA and CDR2 SQIVND (reference sequence). The CDR3 consists of 19 residues. The CDR3 is CASSRVGTAWLLGTGELFF. Here the CDR3 DNA reads TGTGCCAGTAGTAGGGTGGGGACAGCCTGGCTCTTGGGCACCGGGGAGCTGTTTTTT.

V is TRBV21-1 and J is TRBJ2-7; TRBD1, as called in the table, went unchecked against the DNA. TRBV21-1 is a pseudogene. The CDR3 covers 14 residues. CDR3 DNA sequence: TGTGCCAGCAGCAAAGAGGGCAGGGGCTGCGAGCAGTACTTC. The encoded protein is CASSKEGRGCEQYF.

The genes are TRBV7-6 and TRBJ2-1, with 7 bases identical to TRBD2. Germline CDR1 and CDR2: SGHVS and FNYEAQ. CDR3 length equals 14 residues. V lost 6 bases, J lost 7 bases, and 9 bases stayed unmatched. The CDR3 region is CASSSPGGLNEQFF. DNA of the CDR3: TGTGCCAGCAGTTCCCCGGGAGGCTTAAATGAGCAGTTCTTC.

The chain combines TRBV11-2 with TRBJ2-1; the match to TRBD2 covers 10 bases. Germline V gene lookup returns CDR1 SGHAT and CDR2 FQNNGV. CDR3 length equals 15 residues. The junction had 5 bases not matched to a gene; V was cut back by 5 bases and J by 4 bases. The CDR3 protein is CASSRRTSGYNEQFF. Here the CDR3 DNA reads TGTGCCAGCAGCCGTCGGACTAGCGGATACAATGAGCAGTTCTTC.

The CDR3: CASSIPTSGRSPTIDEQFF. CDR3 coding DNA: TGCGCCAGCAGCATACCGACTAGCGGGAGGTCCCCTACAATTGATGAGCAGTTCTTC. V gene TRBV5-1 combines with J gene TRBJ2-1; TRBD2 matches at 13 bases. The V and J ends lost 4 bases and 8 bases, in that order; junction bases with no gene match: 18. The CDR3 is 19 amino acids. The V gene's germline CDR1 is SGHRS and CDR2 YFSETQ.

This clone was picked up one time. The chain couples TRBV5-1 to TRBJ2-6; D call uncertain. Germline CDR1 and CDR2: SGHRS and YFSETQ. The CDR3 totals 19 residues. V lost 1 base and J 1 base, leaving 18 bases between the germline ends. The CDR3, as DNA: TGCGCCAGCAGCTTGCACTTCCTTTATGACTGGTCTGGGGCCAACGTCCTGACTTTC. It yields the protein CASSLHFLYDWSGANVLTF.

The V and J genes are TRBV5-1 and TRBJ2-1; weak D call: TRBD1 (5 bases). Germline CDR1 reads SGHRS; CDR2 reads YFSETQ. Trimming removed 4 bases at V and 8 bases at J, with 16 bases between. This CDR3 has 14 amino acids. The CDR3: CASSRQAQGDEQFF. CDR3 in DNA: TGCGCCAGCAGCCGCCAGGCCCAGGGCGATGAGCAGTTCTTC.

This chain joins TRBV19 and TRBJ2-7; D is possibly TRBD2 (5 bases). CDR1 and CDR2 (germline): LNHDA, SQIVND (reference sequence). Trimming pared 4 bases from V and 6 bases from J, leaving 13 bases between. The CDR3 covers 13 residues. This CDR3 reads CASSRQLVTEQYF. The CDR3, as DNA: TGTGCCAGTAGTAGACAACTAGTGACCGAGCAGTACTTC.

This sequence joins TRBV5-1 and TRBJ1-2, with D perhaps TRBD1 (6 bases). The CDR3 covers 15 residues. Germline lookup yields CDR1 SGHRS and CDR2 YFSETQ. Trimming removed 4 bases from V and 4 bases from J, with 17 bases in between. CDR3 protein: CASSETGTTPYGYTF. The CDR3 nucleotides read TGCGCCAGCAGCGAAACAGGGACCACTCCCTATGGCTACACCTTC.

CDR3 in DNA: TGTGCCAGCAGCTTAGAGGTTTGGGGACAGGGAGCCACCGGGGAGCTGTTTTTT. This encodes CASSLEVWGQGATGELFF. The chain uses TRBV11-2 and TRBJ2-2, with 9 nucleotides matching TRBD1. Germline assignment: CDR1 SGHAT and CDR2 FQNNGV. Trimming took 0 bases from V and 4 from J; bases not matched to a gene: 9. The CDR3 consists of 18 residues.

This chain links TRBV18 with TRBJ2-1; 11 bases map to TRBD1. V was clipped by 3 bases and J by 9 bases; unmatched bases: 7. The germline V gene has CDR1 KGHSH and CDR2 LQKENI. The CDR3 consists of 15 residues. This CDR3 reads CASSPGGQGASEQFF. DNA for the CDR3: TGTGCCAGCTCACCTGGAGGACAGGGGGCATCTGAGCAGTTCTTC.

The rearrangement uses TRBV27 and TRBJ2-3; TRBD2 might be the D (5 bases). The ends were cut back, 5 bases at V and 2 bases at J, with 17 bases in the middle. CDR3 length: 16 amino acids. Germline loops: CDR1 MNHEY, CDR2 SMNVEV (reference sequence). The CDR3 DNA follows: TGTGCCAGCAGTAGATGGGCGGGTATTTTCACAGATACGCAGTATTTT. Translating gives CASSRWAGIFTDTQYF.

This clone was seen a handful of times. The rearrangement joins TRBV6-5 to TRBJ2-3; a possible D gene is TRBD1 (6 bases). CDR3 size: 14 residues. Germline loops: CDR1 MNHEY, CDR2 SVGAGI. V gave up 7 bases and J gave up 4 bases, with 15 bases separating them. The CDR3 reads CASNLRGRADTQYF. CDR3 nucleotides: TGTGCCAGCAACCTCAGGGGTCGGGCAGATACGCAGTATTTT.

This chain joins TRBV5-4 and TRBJ2-5; 10 positions match TRBD1. V dropped 4 bases and J dropped 4; count of bases not matched to a gene: 4. Germline lookup yields CDR1 SGHNT and CDR2 YYREEE (reference sequence). The CDR3 loop spans 14 amino acids. CDR3 nucleotides: TGTGCCAGCAGCACCCGGACAGGGGGAGAGACCCAGTACTTC. Encoded protein: CASSTRTGGETQYF.

In regard to this clone: The sample carries other DNA sequences with the same CDR3. The rearrangement joins TRBV6-1 to TRBJ1-1; the D is unclear. V lost 8 bases and J lost 1, with 8 bases in between. The germline gives CDR1 MNHNS, CDR2 SASEGT. This CDR3 comprises 12 residues. CDR3 protein: CASGLKNTEAFF. The CDR3 nucleotides read TGTGCCAGCGGGCTCAAGAACACTGAAGCTTTCTTT.

This chain connects TRBV5-5 to TRBJ1-2; 7 bases are a match to TRBD1. V lost 0 bases, J lost 10 bases, and 3 bases stayed unmatched. The germline V gene encodes CDR1 SGHKS and CDR2 YYEKEE (reference sequence). The length of the CDR3 is 12 residues. The DNA for the CDR3 is TGTGCCAGCAGCTTGGGGACAGGCTTCTACACCTTC. Its protein is CASSLGTGFYTF.

The V call is TRBV11-2, the J call TRBJ2-7, with D possibly TRBD2 on 5 matching bases. The CDR3 length is 16 residues. V gave up 7 bases and J gave up 3 bases, with 22 bases separating them. Per the germline V gene, CDR1 is SGHAT and CDR2 is FQNNGV. CDR3 protein: CASKSKTKGSLYEQYF. The CDR3 region has the DNA TGTGCCAGCAAGAGCAAGACTAAGGGCAGTCTCTACGAGCAGTACTTC.

This clone was recorded only once. The chain has TRBV14 and TRBJ2-3; D call uncertain. There are 13 residues in the CDR3. V shed 1 base and J shed 4 bases, with 6 bases lying between them. CDR1 is SGHDN and CDR2 is FVKESK in the germline V gene. The CDR3 DNA is TGTGCCAGCAGCCAAGTAGTGGCAGATACGCAGTATTTT. As protein: CASSQVVADTQYF.

The chain links TRBV28 to TRBJ1-5; TRBD1 aligns across 12 bases. V trimming: 4 bases; J trimming: 5 bases; junction bases outside the gene matches: 3. The CDR3 spans 15 residues. Germline CDR1 is MDHEN and CDR2 is SYDVKM. CDR3 sequence reads: CASSSGTGGYQPQHF. Written as DNA, the CDR3 is TGTGCCAGCAGTTCCGGGACAGGGGGCTATCAGCCCCAGCATTTT.

J is TRBJ1-4 and V is TRBV5-4; D possibly corresponds to TRBD1 (5 bases). With 3 bases removed from V and 7 bases from J, the gap between germline ends came to 13 bases. The CDR3 has 14 residues. Germline CDR1 is SGHNT and CDR2 is YYREEE (reference sequence). CDR3 nucleotide sequence: TGTGCCAGCAGCTCAGGACAACGGATTGAAAAACTGTTTTTT. It codes for CASSSGQRIEKLFF.

This CDR3 reads CASSYLIAGGQDEQYF. The CDR3 DNA sequence: TGTGCCAGCAGTTACCTGATAGCGGGAGGGCAAGACGAGCAGTACTTC. J is TRBJ2-7 and V is TRBV28, with 11 bases aligning to TRBD2. The CDR3 runs to 16 residues. Trimming cost V 4 bases and J 5 bases; bases outside gene matches: 10. The germline V gene has CDR1 MDHEN and CDR2 SYDVKM.

The V call is TRBV6-5, the J call TRBJ1-5; D uncertain. Germline CDR1 MNHEY, CDR2 SVGAGI. The CDR3 is 15 residues long. Trimming cost V 6 bases and J 0 bases, with 12 bases left between them. The CDR3 DNA sequence: TGTGCCAGCAGCCCTGGTCCCTATAGCAATCAGCCCCAGCATTTT. It codes for CASSPGPYSNQPQHF.

This rearrangement joins TRBV9 to TRBJ2-2; 7 bases line up with TRBD2. Trimming took 0 bases from V and 4 from J; bases not matched to a gene: 6. The CDR3 contains 16 residues. CDR1 and CDR2 (germline): SGDLS, YYNGEE. CDR3 nucleotides: TGTGCCAGCAGCGTAGCAGTGGGGGGGTCCACCGGGGAGCTGTTTTTT. It yields the protein CASSVAVGGSTGELFF.

The chain employs TRBV7-2 and TRBJ1-2; no reliable D call. Trimming cost V 3 bases and J 7 bases, with 9 bases left between them. This CDR3 has 12 residues. CDR1 and CDR2 from the germline V gene are SGHTA and FQGNSA. CDR3 bases: TGTGCCAGCAGCTTCACTACTGGTGGCTACACCTTC. It specifies CASSFTTGGYTF. The full variable domain, in which reference TRBV7-2 and TRBJ1-2 provide the parts outside the CDR3, is GAGVSQSPSNKVTEKGKDVELRCDPISGHTALYWYRQSLGQGLEFLIYFQGNSAPDKSGLPSDRFSAERTGGSVSTLTIQRTQQEDSAVYLCASSFTTGGYTFGSGTRLTVV.

The chain combines TRBV28 with TRBJ1-5; TRBD1 is a possible D gene (5 bases). The V end lost 0 bases, the J end lost 1 base, and 10 bases lay between the germline ends. The CDR3 is 16 amino acids. Germline CDR1 and CDR2: MDHEN and SYDVKM. The CDR3 protein is CASSLWGGESNQPQHF. The CDR3 DNA reads TGTGCCAGCAGTTTATGGGGAGGGGAGAGCAATCAGCCCCAGCATTTT.

This clone was picked up a small number of times. The chain recombines TRBV2 with TRBJ1-6; 7 bases map to TRBD1. This CDR3 comprises 17 residues. Germline CDR1 SNHLY, CDR2 FYNNEI. V lost 5 bases to trimming and J lost 2 bases; unmatched junction nucleotides: 9. CDR3 region: CASSFTGVNTYNSPLHF. Here the CDR3 DNA reads TGTGCCAGCAGTTTCACAGGGGTTAATACCTATAATTCACCCCTCCACTTT. The full variable domain, rest sourced from reference TRBV2 and TRBJ1-6, is EPEVTQTPSHQVTQMGQEVILRCVPISNHLYFYWYRQILGQKVEFLVSFYNNEISEKSEIFDDQFSVERPDGSNFTLKIRSTKLEDSAMYFCASSFTGVNTYNSPLHFGNGTRLTVT.

The gene calls are TRBV6-4 and TRBJ2-7, with TRBD2 matching 16 bases. Looked up from germline, CDR1 is MRHNA and CDR2 is SNTAGT. The CDR3 length is 16 residues. V trimming: 6 bases; J trimming: 6 bases; junction bases outside the gene matches: 8. The CDR3 DNA reads as TGTGCCAGCAGAGCCGGGACTAGCGGGGGGGCGAGCGAGCAGTACTTC. Translated, it gives CASRAGTSGGASEQYF.

The V and J genes are TRBV12-5 and TRBJ1-3; D gene unclear. This CDR3 is built from 11 residues. The germline V gene has CDR1 LGHNT and CDR2 FRNRAP. V was clipped by 5 bases and J by 10 bases, with 9 bases between them. The CDR3 loop reads CASGPPGTIYF. The CDR3 DNA sequence: TGTGCTAGTGGTCCTCCGGGGACCATATATTTT.

The rearrangement joins TRBV5-1 to TRBJ2-2, with D tentatively TRBD1 (5 bases). The CDR3 covers 14 residues. Germline lookup yields CDR1 SGHRS and CDR2 YFSETQ. Deletions cut 6 bases from V and 6 bases from J, with 15 bases between. CDR3 protein: CASKIQGGAGELFF. The CDR3 bases are TGCGCCAGCAAGATCCAGGGTGGGGCCGGGGAGCTGTTTTTT.